Listed here is a single T cell receptor (beta chain). Its antigen specificity is not known. Base qualities are not at hand, and no much larger clone is one base apart. The donors were healthy, HIV-negative adults with no recently reported acute infections or vaccinations. Every donor was a Caucasian adult residing in Nashville, Tennessee, USA. Magnetic negative selection was used to enrich CD4+ T cells, after which naive cells were positively selected on CD45RA and the negative fraction became the memory subset. After blood collection by leukapheresis, PBMCs were isolated using Ficoll-Histopaque density gradient centrifugation and then cryopreserved in the vapor phase of liquid nitrogen. Analytical flow cytometry was used to check the purity and quantity of each magnetically sorted T cell population. Genomic DNA was isolated from every sorted fraction and measured by UV absorbance on a Nanodrop 2000c.

This sample is drawn from a study of shared clonotypes between healthy human individuals (dated by TCRdb to about 2020). As for the study more broadly: The cohort comprised a couple of women and a few men aged 18 to 49 years. To increase sequencing depth and limit assay-specific biases, different laboratories used diverse techniques to prepare libraries and sequence TCR repertoires. The study deeply sequenced blood TCR repertoires of about five healthy adults to estimate repertoire size and the extent of clonotype sharing between individuals. For each donor, CD4 naive and CD4 memory were each given three plates, CD8 naive was given two plates, and CD8 memory was given one plate. Leukapheresis yielded between about 0.9 and 10 billion PBMCs per donor.

Using the deep immunoSEQ assay, TCR CDR3 regions were amplified from genomic DNA by multiplex PCR. Extracted genomic DNA from each cell subset was distributed evenly across all wells of several immunoSEQ 96-well plates, and each plate was treated as a replicate. For sorted subsets, approximately 210 ng genomic DNA, equal to tens of thousands of T cell genomes, was loaded into each replicate PCR. The purified libraries were quantified using a Qubit 3.0 fluorometer, sized with a Bioanalyzer 2100, and then quantified again using the KAPA Library Quantification kit. Every immunoSEQ 96-well plate was sequenced on a dedicated single-read 150-cycle Illumina NextSeq 550 flow cell. The authors processed their data as follows. Because the immunoSEQ output included only junctional sequences and no quality scores, the filtering could not be the same as the filtering used for full-length reads. Sequences were annotated with PyIR, a Python wrapper for IgBLAST v1.9, and V/J genes and CDR3 were assigned using IMGT germline references. Reads were removed for weak V/J assignments (E-value above 1e-6), missing CDR3, stop codons, out-of-frame junctions, or ambiguous translated residues. V3J clonotypes were defined as sequences sharing an identical inferred V gene, J gene, and CDR3 amino acid sequence. Percentage overlap between repertoires was calculated by dividing the number of shared unique clonotypes by the size of the smaller repertoire. Three approaches were used to assess repertoire richness: RTK rarefaction, the Chao1 estimator, and Recon v2.1 estimates of unobserved clonotypes. Generation probabilities were computed with OLGA for all TCRbeta clonotypes obtained by the gDNA method from several donors. TCRdb holds this immuneACCESS table with in-frame rearrangements only. Some clones are missing; in checked studies, unresolved V genes explain under half, and the rest has no known cause. The D gene and trimming were derived from the DNA, and the V and J assignments and clone size from that table. In this sample the table shows about 2 million clones, over 85% of which occur a single time. Jointly, the top ten make up 0.13% of the sample.

Overall study outcomes, separate from this receptor: The genetic and exposure-history diversity represented was limited by the small number of donors. Pairwise subsampling indicated that sequencing depth was expected to affect the degree of clonotype sharing among donors. Compared with non-shared clonotypes, clonotypes shared by all four sorted-subset donors had higher generation probabilities. Incomplete sequencing was indicated by rarefaction of sorted-subset datasets, despite the large sequencing depth. About 5% of naive CD4, 3.5% of naive CD8, about 2.4% of memory CD4, and about 0.4% of memory CD8 clonotypes were shared across several donors. Estimated clonotype richness was generally larger for naive than for memory subsets. Sampling was restricted to blood, and TCR repertoires in tissues likely differ from the TCR repertoires found in blood.

Including cysteine and phenylalanine, the CDR3 has 11 amino acids. The kept DNA is CDR3 alone, 33 bases in frame from the first base. Based on the germline V gene, the CDR1 and CDR2 sequences are MNHNS and SASEGT. A distance of 5 bases separates the germline ends of V and J, which lose 7 bases and 1 base respectively. The rearranged segments are TRBV6-1 and TRBJ2-7; no D segment can be confidently identified. Sequencing was performed on naive CD4+ T cells sorted from blood. Reading the label with the study, this specimen's cell subset or site is: CD45RA+ positively selected. This TCR was sampled from a man in his late teens or twenties in good health. The sequence in DNA is TGTGCCAGCAAAGCTTCCTACGAGCAGTACTTC. This yields the protein CASKASYEQYF.